One and the same sample provided the 7 T cell receptor beta chains below, sequenced in a study of T-cell reconstitution after alpha-beta-depleted transplantation in children. A TCRbeta library incorporating unique molecular identifiers was prepared. A single record per CDR3 protein comes from TCRdb applying MiXCR to the PCR reads. The sample consists of just over 70,000 distinct CDR3 sequences, 6% to 8.5% of them appearing once. The sequenced sample was PBMCs from the stem cell graft donor, obtained from the stem cell graft. These receptors were collected from a human donor who donated a stem cell graft to a child with acute lymphoblastic leukemia.

This clonotype has ten or more counts. The chain uses TRBV7-1 and TRBJ2-3; the D gene is possibly TRBD2 (5 bases). TRBV7-1 is an ORF for which the function is uncertain. CDR3 size: 22 residues. Trimming removed 3 bases at V and 0 bases at J, with 31 bases between. The CDR3 region has the DNA TGTGCCAGCAGCTCCTTGTTGGCTAGCCATGGTGTTCGGCGCGGAAGCACAGATACGCAGTATTTT. Its protein product is CASSSLLASHGVRRGSTDTQYF.

This clonotype was counted many times. V is TRBV6-2 or TRBV6-3 and J is TRBJ2-1; 10 bases fit TRBD2. The CDR3 runs to 16 residues. With V trimmed by 5 bases and J by 10 bases, 14 bases remained unmatched. CDR1 is MNHEY and CDR2 is SVGEGT in the germline V gene. CDR3 residues: CASSTALAGGIREQFF. CDR3 DNA: TGTGCCAGCAGTACGGCTTTAGCGGGGGGAATTCGGGAGCAGTTCTTC.

This clonotype was counted ten times or more. This sequence joins TRBV7-8 and TRBJ2-3; tentative D call: TRBD2 (5 bases). V was shortened by 4 bases and J by 1 base, with 12 bases between the two germline ends. This CDR3 contains 15 residues. Germline V gene lookup returns CDR1 SGHVS and CDR2 FQNEAQ. CDR3 coding DNA: TGTGCCAGCAGCTCTAACTCCGGGGGCACAGATACGCAGTATTTT. It encodes CASSSNSGGTDTQYF.

This clonotype was seen many times. The chain uses TRBV6-4 and TRBJ1-1, with 8 bases that match TRBD1. Germline loops: CDR1 MRHNA, CDR2 SNTAGT. CDR3 length: 13 residues. The J segment lost 5 bases and the V segment lost 5 bases, leaving 4 bases of the junction unmatched. DNA of the CDR3: TGTGCCAGCAGTCAACAGGGGGGGACTGAAGCTTTCTTT. Protein product: CASSQQGGTEAFF.

This clonotype was recorded many times. This chain joins TRBV11-2 and TRBJ2-2; D assignment may be TRBD1 or TRBD2 (5 bases each). The germline V gene encodes CDR1 SGHAT and CDR2 FQNNGV. The CDR3 has 16 amino acids. The germline V and J ends were trimmed by 5 bases and 0 bases, with 13 bases remaining between them. The CDR3 protein is CASSREGPTNTGELFF. Here the CDR3 DNA reads TGTGCCAGCAGCCGAGAGGGGCCGACGAACACCGGGGAGCTGTTTTTT.

This clonotype was counted at least ten times. CDR3 DNA sequence: TGCGCCAGCAGCTTGGCCGTCGGTCTAGCGGTCTACGAGCAGTACTTC. As protein: CASSLAVGLAVYEQYF. The rearrangement uses TRBV5-1 and TRBJ2-7; 7 bases line up with TRBD2. There are 16 residues in the CDR3. The ends lost 0 bases at V and 3 bases at J; junction bases unmatched: 9. Germline-derived CDR1 and CDR2 are SGHRS and YFSETQ.

This clonotype was picked up many times. V gene TRBV11-2 combines with J gene TRBJ1-6; maybe TRBD1 (6 bases). The CDR3 runs to 17 residues. Germline assignment: CDR1 SGHAT and CDR2 FQNNGV. Trimming cost V 0 bases and J 1 base, with 10 bases left between them. CDR3 sequence (DNA): TGTGCCAGCAGCTTAGAGGGGGCGGGATCCTATAATTCACCCCTCCACTTT. Residues: CASSLEGAGSYNSPLHF.